This TCR beta chain was profiled in a study of OX40 agonist ivuxolimab in advanced cancers. Study context: Dose-escalation patients had hepatocellular carcinoma, melanoma, renal cell or head and neck cancer. People who had prior anti-PD-1, anti-PD-L1 or anti-CTLA-4 therapy could take part, and about 37% had some.

The germline V and J ends were trimmed by 10 bases and 3 bases, with 14 bases remaining between them. There are 13 residues in the CDR3. Germline CDR1 reads SNHLY; CDR2 reads FYNNEI. To note about this clone: The antigen remains unidentified.

Libraries were prepared by immunoSEQ multiplex PCR; TCRdb keeps only in-frame clonotypes and omits some of them. The sample includes under 80,000 clones, about four fifths of them seen just once. Study conclusions and caveats: CD8+ T cells were the subset that, on average, had more expanded clones than CD4+. No determination was made of the antigen specificity of the expanded peripheral T cells.

V gene TRBV2 combines with J gene TRBJ2-3; a possible D gene is TRBD2 (5 bases). The TCR originated in an adult with an advanced solid tumor such as melanoma, head and neck, liver or kidney cancer. The sample consisted of CD4+ or CD8+ T cells sorted from blood, taken in a trial of the OX40 agonist ivuxolimab. CDR3: CATNRETTDTQYF. The CDR3 bases are TGTGCCACCAACCGGGAAACTACAGATACGCAGTATTTT.